This is a list of T cell receptor beta chains from one sample in a study of cytomegalovirus exposure and HLA in healthy donors. Profiled with immunoSEQ multiplex PCR; TCRdb holds only in-frame clones, not every one. The sample table includes under 200,000 clones. Material: PBMCs. The receptors were gathered from a man aged 25-45 years in good health and CMV-seronegative. Each CDR3 is given with its conserved first and last residue. Each record gives: V gene, J gene, D gene, CDR3 protein, CDR3 DNA. A D gene is named only where the DNA matches it firmly.

>TRBV11-3|TRBJ2-1|NA
CASSSIAYNEQFF
TGTGCCAGCAGCTCCATAGCGTACAATGAGCAGTTCTTC
>TRBV7-9|TRBJ2-3|TRBD1
CASHLRDSSTDTQYF
TGTGCCAGTCACCTACGGGACAGTTCCACAGATACGCAGTATTTT
>TRBV5-1|TRBJ2-7|TRBD1
CASSLSTGGGQYF
TGCGCCAGCAGCTTATCTACAGGGGGAGGGCAGTACTTC
>TRBV10-3|TRBJ2-3|TRBD1
CAISVIRGSTDTQYF
TGTGCCATCAGCGTCATCAGGGGGAGTACAGATACGCAGTATTTT
>TRBV12-5|TRBJ1-5|NA
CASGYQGRQPQHF
TGTGCTAGTGGTTATCAGGGAAGGCAGCCCCAGCATTTT
>TRBV10-1|TRBJ2-1|NA
CASSEIKPGEQFF
TGCGCCAGCAGTGAGATCAAACCAGGGGAGCAGTTCTTC
>TRBV5-1|TRBJ2-5|TRBD2
CASSSTSGYQETQYF
TGCGCCAGCAGCTCGACTAGCGGGTACCAAGAGACCCAGTACTTC
>TRBV2|TRBJ1-1|TRBD1
CASTTDRAVIGTEAFF
TGTGCCAGCACCACAGACAGGGCGGTAATAGGCACTGAAGCTTTCTTT
>TRBV5-4|TRBJ2-3|NA
CASSLRRDGTDTQYF
TGTGCCAGCAGCTTGCGGCGGGACGGCACAGATACGCAGTATTTT
>TRBV9|TRBJ2-7|NA
CASSVVAESYEQYF
TGTGCCAGCAGCGTAGTGGCGGAAAGCTACGAGCAGTACTTC
>TRBV11-2|TRBJ2-7|NA
CASRSPARVPYEQYF
TGTGCCAGCAGGAGTCCCGCGCGGGTCCCCTACGAGCAGTACTTC
>TRBV5-1|TRBJ1-1|NA
CASNDQGRHTEAFF
TGCGCCAGCAACGACCAGGGTCGGCACACTGAAGCTTTCTTT
>TRBV29-1|TRBJ1-5|NA
CSVGGGQGNQPQHF
TGCAGCGTTGGGGGGGGGCAGGGCAATCAGCCCCAGCATTTT